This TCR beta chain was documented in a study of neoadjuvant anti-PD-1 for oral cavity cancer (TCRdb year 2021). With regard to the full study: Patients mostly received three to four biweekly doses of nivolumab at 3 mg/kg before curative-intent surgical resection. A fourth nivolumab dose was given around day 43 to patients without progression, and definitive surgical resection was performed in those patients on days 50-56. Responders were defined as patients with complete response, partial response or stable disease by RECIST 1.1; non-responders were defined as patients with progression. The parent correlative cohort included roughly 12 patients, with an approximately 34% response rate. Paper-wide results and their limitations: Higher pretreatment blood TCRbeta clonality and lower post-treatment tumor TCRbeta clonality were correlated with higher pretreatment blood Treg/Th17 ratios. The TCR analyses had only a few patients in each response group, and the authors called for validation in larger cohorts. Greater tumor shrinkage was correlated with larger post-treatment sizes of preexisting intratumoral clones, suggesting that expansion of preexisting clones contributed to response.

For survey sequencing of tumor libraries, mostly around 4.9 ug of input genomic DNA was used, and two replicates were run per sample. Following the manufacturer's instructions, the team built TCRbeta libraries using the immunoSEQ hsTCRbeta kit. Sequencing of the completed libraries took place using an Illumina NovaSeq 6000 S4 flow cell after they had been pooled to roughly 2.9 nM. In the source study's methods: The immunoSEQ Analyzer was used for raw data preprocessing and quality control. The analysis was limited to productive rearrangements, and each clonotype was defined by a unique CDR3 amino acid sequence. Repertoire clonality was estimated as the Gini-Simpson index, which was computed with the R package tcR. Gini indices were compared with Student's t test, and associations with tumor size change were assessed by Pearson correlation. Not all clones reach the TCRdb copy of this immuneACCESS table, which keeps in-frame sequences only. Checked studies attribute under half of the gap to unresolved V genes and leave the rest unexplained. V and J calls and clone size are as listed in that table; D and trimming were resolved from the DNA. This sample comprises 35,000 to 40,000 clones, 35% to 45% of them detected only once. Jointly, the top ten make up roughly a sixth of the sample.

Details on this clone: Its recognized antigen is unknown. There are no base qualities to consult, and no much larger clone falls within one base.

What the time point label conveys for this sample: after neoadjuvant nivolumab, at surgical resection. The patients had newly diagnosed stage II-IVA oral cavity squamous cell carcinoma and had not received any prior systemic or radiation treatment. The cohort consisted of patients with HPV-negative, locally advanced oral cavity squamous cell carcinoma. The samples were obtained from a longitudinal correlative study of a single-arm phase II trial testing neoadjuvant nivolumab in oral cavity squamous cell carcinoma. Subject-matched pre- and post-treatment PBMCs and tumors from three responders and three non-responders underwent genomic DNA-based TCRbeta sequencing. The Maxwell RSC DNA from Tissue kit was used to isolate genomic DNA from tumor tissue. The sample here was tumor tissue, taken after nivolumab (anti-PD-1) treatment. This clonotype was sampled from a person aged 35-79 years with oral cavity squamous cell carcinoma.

The nucleotides read TGCGCCAGCAGCCAAGAACCCGCGGGACTAAAGAACACCGGGGAGCTGTTTTTT. Its protein reads: CASSQEPAGLKNTGELFF. The chain is encoded by TRBV4-1 joined to TRBJ2-2; 7 junctional bases match TRBD2. From the cysteine up to the phenylalanine, the CDR3 has a length of 18 residues. This entry keeps only the CDR3 DNA: 54 bases, framed from base 1. CDR1 and CDR2 are drawn from the germline V gene: MGHRA, YSYEKL. The germline V and J ends show losses of 0 bases and 1 base respectively, and no gene match explains 8 bases of the junction.